The 10 T cell receptor beta chains below come from one sample, sequenced in a study of tumor and adjacent non-tumor tissue in lung cancer. The library came from three nested PCR rounds adapted from ARM-PCR protocols. Each CDR3 protein gets one entry after TCRdb re-called the multiplex PCR reads with MiXCR. The table has about 86,000 distinct CDR3 sequences, roughly 77% seen once. The template was RNA from unsorted bulk tissue. This non-tumor lung sample came from over 3 cm beyond the tumor edge. Material for sequencing was distant non-tumor lung tissue. Receptors were obtained from a woman in her fifties or sixties with non-small cell lung cancer.

About this clonotype: The junction does not match germline at one end; this may be a read error. V gene TRBV29-1 combines with J gene TRBJ2-2; the match to TRBD2 covers 7 bases. This CDR3 has 18 residues. Looked up from germline, CDR1 is SQVTM and CDR2 is ANQGSEA. CDR3 region: CSVEDEGTSVSFPGELFF. CDR3 DNA: TGCAGCGTTGAAGATGAAGGAACTAGCGTGAGTTTTCCTGGGGAACTGTTTTTT.

A word on this clonotype: It may be a read error: a sequence one base away is much more abundant. J is TRBJ2-5 and V is TRBV28; the D call may be TRBD1 or TRBD2 (5 bases each). Germline CDR1 MDHEN, CDR2 SYDVKM. The CDR3 spans 14 residues. This CDR3 is CVSSPPTGQETQYF. CDR3 bases: TGTGTCAGCAGTCCTCCCACGGGGCAGGAGACCCAGTACTTC.

The chain joins TRBV12-3 or TRBV12-4 to TRBJ1-4; D may be TRBD1 (6 bases). This CDR3 spans 14 amino acids. V was shortened by 7 bases and J by 7 bases, with 16 bases between the two germline ends. The CDR3 spells CASNSAGVGEKLFF. As DNA, the CDR3 is TGTGCCAGCAATTCGGCAGGGGTAGGTGAAAAACTGTTTTTT.

In the case of this clonotype: Its ends do not fully match the called genes, so a read error is possible. The V call is TRBV10-3, the J call TRBJ2-2; 9 positions match TRBD2. The germline V gene has CDR1 ENHRY and CDR2 SYGVKD. The CDR3 sequence is 17 residues long. The CDR3, as DNA: TGTACCATCAGTGCGTTAGCGGGAGACTCGAGGAAAGGGGAGCTGTTTTTT. Amino acid sequence: CTISALAGDSRKGELFF.

A word on this clonotype: At one of its ends the junction is not consistent with the germline gene, which may arise from a read error. J is TRBJ2-1 and V is TRBV12-3 or TRBV12-4; D unresolved. The CDR3 covers 12 residues. The CDR3 DNA reads as TGTGCCAGCAGTTTCGATGTGTGGGAACAGTTGTTC. The encoded protein is CASSFDVWEQLF.

The table lists this clonotype with a few counts. This may come from a read error, since a much larger clone is one base off. This chain connects TRBV10-3 to TRBJ2-1; D uncertain. This CDR3 has 14 residues. CDR1 and CDR2 (germline): ENHRY, SYGVKD. This CDR3 is CAATDSYGYNEQLF. In DNA form, the CDR3 reads TGTGCCGCAACAGACTCCTATGGCTACAATGAGCAGTTATTC.

On this clonotype itself: Relative to the germline gene, one junction end is altered; a read error may explain this. The genes are TRBV6-1 and TRBJ2-1; D is unclear. Per the germline V gene, CDR1 is MNHNS and CDR2 is SASEGT. The CDR3 sequence is 13 residues long. CDR3 sequence (DNA): TGTGCCAGCACCCTCCCAGATGCAAATGAACAGTTCTTC. As protein: CASTLPDANEQFF.

A word on this clonotype: The junction departs from the called germline gene at one end, perhaps through a read error. The chain joins TRBV11-2 to TRBJ2-3; TRBD1 might be the D (6 bases). CDR3 length equals 16 residues. Germline CDR1 and CDR2: SGHAT and FQNNGV. The CDR3 DNA sequence: TGTGCCAGCAGCTCAGGGGTCCTAACTGGCCCAGATACGAAGTATTTT. This gives the protein CASSSGVLTGPDTKYF.

This clonotype was observed once. Germline and junction disagree at one end, which may indicate a read error. V gene TRBV6-2 or TRBV6-3 combines with J gene TRBJ1-2; D ambiguous. Per the germline V gene, CDR1 is MNHEY and CDR2 is SVGEGT. The length of the CDR3 is 13 residues. CDR3 in DNA: TGTGCCAGCATGGAAACAGCTAACTATGTCTACACCTTC. This translates into CASMETANYVYTF.

Of note for this clonotype: An end of the junction does not agree with germline; a read error may underlie this. The J gene is TRBJ1-1, the V gene TRBV5-4; no clear D. The CDR3 loop spans 13 amino acids. Per germline, CDR1 SGHNT and CDR2 YYREEE (reference sequence). This CDR3 is CASSLTGNSEAFF. As DNA, the CDR3 is TGTGCCAGCAGCTTGACTGGGAACAGTGAAGCTTTCTTT.